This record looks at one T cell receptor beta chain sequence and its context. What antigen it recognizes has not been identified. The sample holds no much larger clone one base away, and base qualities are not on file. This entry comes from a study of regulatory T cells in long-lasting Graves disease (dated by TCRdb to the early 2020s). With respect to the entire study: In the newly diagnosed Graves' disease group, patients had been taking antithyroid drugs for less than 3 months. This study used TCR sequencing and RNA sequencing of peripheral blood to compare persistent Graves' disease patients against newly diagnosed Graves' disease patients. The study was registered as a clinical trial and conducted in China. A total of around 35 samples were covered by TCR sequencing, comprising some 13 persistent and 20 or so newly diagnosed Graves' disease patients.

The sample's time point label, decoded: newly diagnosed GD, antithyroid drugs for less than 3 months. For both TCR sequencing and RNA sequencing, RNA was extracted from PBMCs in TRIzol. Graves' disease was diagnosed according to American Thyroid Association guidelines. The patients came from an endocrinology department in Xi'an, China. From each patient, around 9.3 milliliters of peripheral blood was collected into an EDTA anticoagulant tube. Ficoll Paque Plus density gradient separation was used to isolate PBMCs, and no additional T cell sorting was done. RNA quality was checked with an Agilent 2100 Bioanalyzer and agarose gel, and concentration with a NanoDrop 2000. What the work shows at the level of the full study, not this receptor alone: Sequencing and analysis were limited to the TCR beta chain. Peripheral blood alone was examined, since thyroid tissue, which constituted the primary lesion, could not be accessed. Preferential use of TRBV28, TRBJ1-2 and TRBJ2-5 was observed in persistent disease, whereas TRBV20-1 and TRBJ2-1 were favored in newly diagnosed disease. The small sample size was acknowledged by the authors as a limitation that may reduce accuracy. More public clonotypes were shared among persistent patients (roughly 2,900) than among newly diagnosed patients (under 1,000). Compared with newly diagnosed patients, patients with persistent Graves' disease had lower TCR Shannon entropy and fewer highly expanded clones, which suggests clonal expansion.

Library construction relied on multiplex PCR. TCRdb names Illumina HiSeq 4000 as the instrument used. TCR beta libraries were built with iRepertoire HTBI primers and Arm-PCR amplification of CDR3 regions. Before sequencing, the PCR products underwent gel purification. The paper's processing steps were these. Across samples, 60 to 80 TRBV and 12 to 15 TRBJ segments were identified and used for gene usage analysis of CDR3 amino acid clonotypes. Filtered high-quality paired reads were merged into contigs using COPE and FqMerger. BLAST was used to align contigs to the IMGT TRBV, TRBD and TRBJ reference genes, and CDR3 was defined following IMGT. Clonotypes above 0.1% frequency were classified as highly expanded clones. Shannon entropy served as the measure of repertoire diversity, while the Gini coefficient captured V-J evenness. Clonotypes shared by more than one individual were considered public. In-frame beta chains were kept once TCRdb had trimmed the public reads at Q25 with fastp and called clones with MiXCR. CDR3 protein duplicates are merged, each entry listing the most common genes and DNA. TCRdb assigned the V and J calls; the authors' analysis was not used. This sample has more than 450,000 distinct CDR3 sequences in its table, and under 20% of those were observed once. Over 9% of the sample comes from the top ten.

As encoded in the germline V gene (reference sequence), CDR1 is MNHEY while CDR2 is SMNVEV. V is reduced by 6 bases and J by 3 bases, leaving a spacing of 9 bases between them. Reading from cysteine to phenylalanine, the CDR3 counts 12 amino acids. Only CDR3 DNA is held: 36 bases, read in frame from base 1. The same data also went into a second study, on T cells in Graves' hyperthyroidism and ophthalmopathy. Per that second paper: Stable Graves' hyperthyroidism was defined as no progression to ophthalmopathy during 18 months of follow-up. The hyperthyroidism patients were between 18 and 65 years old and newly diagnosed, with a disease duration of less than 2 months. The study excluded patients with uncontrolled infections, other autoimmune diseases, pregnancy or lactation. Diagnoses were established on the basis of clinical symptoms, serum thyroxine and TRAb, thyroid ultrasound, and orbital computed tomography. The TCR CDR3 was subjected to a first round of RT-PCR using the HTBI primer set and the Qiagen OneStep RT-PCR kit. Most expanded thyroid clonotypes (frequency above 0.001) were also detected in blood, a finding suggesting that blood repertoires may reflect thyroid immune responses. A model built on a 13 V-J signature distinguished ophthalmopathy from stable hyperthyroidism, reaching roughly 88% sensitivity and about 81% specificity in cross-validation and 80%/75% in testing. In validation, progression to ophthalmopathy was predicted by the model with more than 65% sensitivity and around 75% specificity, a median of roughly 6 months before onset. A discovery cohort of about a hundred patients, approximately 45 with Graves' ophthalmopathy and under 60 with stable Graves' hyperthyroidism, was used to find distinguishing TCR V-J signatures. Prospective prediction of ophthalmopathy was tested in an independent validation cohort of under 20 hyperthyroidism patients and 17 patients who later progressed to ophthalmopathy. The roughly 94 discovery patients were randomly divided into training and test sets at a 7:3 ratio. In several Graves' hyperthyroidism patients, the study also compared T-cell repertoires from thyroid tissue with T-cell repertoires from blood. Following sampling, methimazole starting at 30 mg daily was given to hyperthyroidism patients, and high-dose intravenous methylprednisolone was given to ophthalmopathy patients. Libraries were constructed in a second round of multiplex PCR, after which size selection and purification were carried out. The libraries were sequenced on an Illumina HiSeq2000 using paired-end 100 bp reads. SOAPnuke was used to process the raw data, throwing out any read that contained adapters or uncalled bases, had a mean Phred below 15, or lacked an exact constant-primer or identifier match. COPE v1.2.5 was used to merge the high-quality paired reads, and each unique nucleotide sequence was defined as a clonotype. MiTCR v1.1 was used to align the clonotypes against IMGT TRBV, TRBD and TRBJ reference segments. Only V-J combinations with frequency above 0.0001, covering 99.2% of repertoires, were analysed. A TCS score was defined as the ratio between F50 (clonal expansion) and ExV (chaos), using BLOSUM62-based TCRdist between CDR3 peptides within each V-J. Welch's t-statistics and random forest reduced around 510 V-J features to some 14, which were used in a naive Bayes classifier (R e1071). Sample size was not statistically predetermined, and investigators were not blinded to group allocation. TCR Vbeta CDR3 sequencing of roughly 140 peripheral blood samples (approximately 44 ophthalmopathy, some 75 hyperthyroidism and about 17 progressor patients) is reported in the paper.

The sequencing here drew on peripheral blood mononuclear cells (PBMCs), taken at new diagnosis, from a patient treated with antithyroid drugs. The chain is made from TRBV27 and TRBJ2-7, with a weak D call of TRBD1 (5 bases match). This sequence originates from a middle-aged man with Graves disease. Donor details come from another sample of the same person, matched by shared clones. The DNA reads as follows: TGTGCCAGCAGGGGGCGCTTCTACGAGCAGTACTTC. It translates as CASRGRFYEQYF.